One and the same sample provided the 21 T cell receptor beta chains below, sequenced in a study of T-cell reconstitution after alpha-beta-depleted transplantation in children. Unique molecular identifiers tagged the TCRbeta library. In TCRdb, the PCR reads were re-called with MiXCR into one record per CDR3 protein. Counted here are 500,000 to 600,000 distinct CDR3 sequences, about a quarter occurring once; the ten biggest clones make up less than 40%. Sequences were derived from PBMCs, sampled before TCRalphabeta/CD19-depleted stem cell transplant. Receptors were obtained from a boy in the first two years of life with Wiskott-Aldrich syndrome, due to receive a stem cell transplant.

V and J are TRBV7-2 and TRBJ2-1; D may be TRBD2 (5 bases). Germline CDR1 SGHTA, CDR2 FQGNSA. The V end was cut by 1 base, the J end by 4 bases, with 11 bases between. The CDR3 has 15 residues. The CDR3 reads CASSLGERFYNEQFF. The CDR3 DNA reads TGTGCCAGCAGCTTAGGGGAGAGGTTTTACAATGAGCAGTTCTTC.

The CDR3 sequence is CASRMTGNSYGYTF. The CDR3 DNA reads as TGTGCCAGCAGAATGACAGGGAATAGCTATGGCTACACCTTC. The V call is TRBV2, the J call TRBJ1-2; TRBD1 matches 7 bases. This CDR3 has 14 amino acids. Trimming at V came to 6 bases and at J to 4 bases, leaving 8 bases not matched to a gene. From germline, CDR1 is SNHLY and CDR2 FYNNEI.

The chain has TRBV5-1 and TRBJ2-1, with 15 bases that match TRBD2. Germline V lookup: CDR1 SGHRS, CDR2 YFSETQ. The V gene end was trimmed by 4 bases and the J gene end by 8 bases; junction bases not matched to a gene: 16. CDR3 length equals 19 residues. The CDR3, as DNA: TGCGCCAGCAGCCTAGCCCGACAGGGGACTAGCGGGAGGAGCGATGAGCAGTTCTTC. Its translation: CASSLARQGTSGRSDEQFF.

This clonotype occurred a few times. The rearrangement links TRBV28 to TRBJ2-4; D not resolved. The length of the CDR3 is 14 residues. Germline CDR1 is MDHEN and CDR2 is SYDVKM. Deletions cut 5 bases from V and 1 base from J, with 9 bases between. This CDR3 is CASSTRTAKNIQYF. The CDR3, as DNA: TGTGCCAGCAGTACCAGGACGGCCAAAAACATTCAGTACTTC.

This clonotype was picked up a small number of times. V usage is TRBV7-2 and J usage is TRBJ2-7, with TRBD2 matching over 7 bases. CDR3 length: 14 residues. The germline gives CDR1 SGHTA, CDR2 FQGNSA. The V and J ends lost 3 bases and 7 bases, in that order; junction bases with no gene match: 9. Here the CDR3 DNA reads TGTGCCAGCAGCTTTTCTAGCGGTCCAAGGGAGCAGTACTTC. It specifies CASSFSSGPREQYF.

This clonotype was seen only a few times. V usage is TRBV3-1 and J usage is TRBJ2-7; 14 bases line up with TRBD2. This CDR3 has 15 amino acids. V was pared by 5 bases and J by 4 bases, with 4 bases of the junction left unmatched. Germline V gene sequence: CDR1 LGHDT, CDR2 YNNKEL (reference sequence). Here the CDR3 reads CASSKGLAGVYEQYF. CDR3 nucleotides: TGTGCCAGCAGCAAGGGACTAGCGGGAGTGTACGAGCAGTACTTC.

This chain connects TRBV12-3 or TRBV12-4 to TRBJ2-2; 7 bases align to TRBD2. Trimming took 1 base from V and 4 from J; bases not matched to a gene: 6. CDR3 size: 16 residues. The CDR3 reads CASSLGAGAGTGELFF. The CDR3, as DNA: TGTGCCAGCAGTTTAGGGGCGGGAGCGGGCACCGGGGAGCTGTTTTTT.

The chain carries TRBV20-1 and TRBJ2-1; D gene uncertain. This CDR3 is built from 10 residues. V shed 5 bases and J shed 6 bases, with 5 bases lying between them. Germline assignment: CDR1 DFQATT and CDR2 SNEGSKA (reference sequence). CDR3 sequence (DNA): TGCAGTGCTCTCCGCAATGAGCAGTTCTTC. Translation gives CSALRNEQFF.

The V call is TRBV10-2, the J call TRBJ2-7, with TRBD1 matching 8 bases. This CDR3 spans 15 amino acids. The J segment lost 2 bases and the V segment lost 6 bases, leaving 9 bases of the junction unmatched. In germline, CDR1 is WSHSY, CDR2 SAAADI. CDR3 sequence (DNA): TGCGCCAGCAGAGCCTTGGACAGGGCCACCTACGAGCAGTACTTC. This translates into CASRALDRATYEQYF.

The rearrangement uses TRBV20-1 and TRBJ1-1; TRBD1 matches at 9 bases. The CDR3 is 11 residues long. CDR1 and CDR2 (germline): DFQATT, SNEGSKA (reference sequence). V dropped 5 bases and J dropped 8; count of bases not matched to a gene: 3. This CDR3 reads CSALQGAEAFF. In DNA form, the CDR3 reads TGCAGTGCTTTACAGGGGGCAGAAGCTTTCTTT.

The count of this clonotype is one. The chain carries TRBV28 and TRBJ2-7; 8 nucleotides agree with TRBD1. The CDR3 spans 13 residues. CDR1 and CDR2 from the germline V gene are MDHEN and SYDVKM. Germline trimming cut 5 bases from V and 7 bases from J; bases unmatched to any gene: 7. The CDR3, as DNA: TGTGCCAGCAGTGGGGACAGGCGCAGGGAGCAGTACTTC. Translating it yields CASSGDRRREQYF. The entire variable domain, with the rest obtained from reference TRBV28 and TRBJ2-7, is as follows: DVKVTQSSRYLVKRTGEKVFLECVQDMDHENMFWYRQDPGLGLRLIYFSYDVKMKEKGDIPEGYSVSREKKERFSLILESASTNQTSMYLCASSGDRRREQYFGPGTRLTVT.

There are many counts of this clonotype. The chain combines TRBV20-1 with TRBJ1-5; TRBD1 agrees at 8 bases. V dropped 6 bases and J dropped 3; count of bases not matched to a gene: 10. This CDR3 comprises 15 residues. The V gene's germline CDR1 is DFQATT and CDR2 SNEGSKA (reference sequence). The CDR3 spells CSARPGGAFNQPQHF. As DNA, the CDR3 is TGCAGTGCAAGACCAGGGGGCGCCTTCAATCAGCCCCAGCATTTT.

J is TRBJ2-3 and V is TRBV5-1, with 8 bases that match TRBD2. With 2 bases clipped from V and 2 bases from J, the junction kept 13 bases outside the gene matches. Germline CDR1 SGHRS, CDR2 YFSETQ. The CDR3 covers 18 residues. The CDR3 loop is CASSFPREGLATTDTQYF. CDR3 DNA sequence: TGCGCCAGCAGCTTTCCACGGGAGGGCCTCGCAACCACAGATACGCAGTATTTT.

This clonotype was seen a few times. The chain has TRBV5-1 and TRBJ1-1, with TRBD1 as a possible D gene (5 bases). The germline V gene has CDR1 SGHRS and CDR2 YFSETQ. This CDR3 has 14 residues. V dropped 3 bases and J dropped 5 bases, with 14 bases sitting between them. In nucleotides, the CDR3 is TGCGCCAGCAGCTACGGGGCCCCTCCAACTGAAGCTTTCTTT. This translates into CASSYGAPPTEAFF. The full variable domain, its missing parts supplied by reference TRBV5-1 and TRBJ1-1, is KAGVTQTPRYLIKTRGQQVTLSCSPISGHRSVSWYQQTPGQGLQFLFEYFSETQRNKGNFPGRFSGRQFSNSRSEMNVSTLELGDSALYLCASSYGAPPTEAFFGQGTRLTVV.

V gene TRBV20-1 combines with J gene TRBJ2-7; tentative D call: TRBD1 (8 bases). Germline assignment: CDR1 DFQATT and CDR2 SNEGSKA (reference sequence). The V end lost 0 bases, the J end lost 1 base, and 19 bases lay between the germline ends. The CDR3 spans 17 residues. The CDR3 here is CSARDSSKQGGSYEQYF. CDR3 nucleotide sequence: TGCAGTGCTAGAGATTCGTCCAAACAGGGGGGGTCCTACGAGCAGTACTTC.

This clonotype was detected a few times. The V call is TRBV12-3 or TRBV12-4, the J call TRBJ2-1, with D possibly being TRBD2 (5 bases). The CDR3 is made up of 16 amino acids. V lost 2 bases and J 9 bases, leaving 20 bases between the germline ends. CDR3 coding DNA: TGTGCCAGCAGTTTACTTGACTCGCTCGTGGGGAGTGAGCAGTTCTTC. Residues: CASSLLDSLVGSEQFF.

This clonotype was seen a handful of times. The V call is TRBV12-3 or TRBV12-4, the J call TRBJ2-1; D gene ambiguous. This CDR3 spans 12 amino acids. Trimming removed 6 bases from V and 8 bases from J, with 11 bases in between. CDR3 DNA: TGTGCCAGCAGCCTACGACCCCATGAGCAGTTCTTC. As protein: CASSLRPHEQFF.

This clonotype was seen only a few times. J is TRBJ2-7 and V is TRBV5-1, with 8 positions matching TRBD1. Germline lookup yields CDR1 SGHRS and CDR2 YFSETQ. The CDR3 is 15 residues long. The ends lost 0 bases at V and 8 bases at J; junction bases unmatched: 10. The CDR3 nucleotides read TGCGCCAGCAGCTTGGTACAAGGACAGGGTAAGCAGCAGTACTTC. Translation: CASSLVQGQGKQQYF.

The rearrangement links TRBV5-1 to TRBJ2-6; D is unresolved. This CDR3 spans 15 amino acids. V was trimmed by 4 bases and J by 1 base, leaving 9 bases between them. Germline V gene data show CDR1 as SGHRS and CDR2 as YFSETQ. The CDR3 DNA is TGCGCCAGCAGCCCGGTGGGGTCTGGGGCCAACGTCCTGACTTTC. Residues: CASSPVGSGANVLTF. The full variable domain, completed using reference TRBV5-1 and TRBJ2-6, is KAGVTQTPRYLIKTRGQQVTLSCSPISGHRSVSWYQQTPGQGLQFLFEYFSETQRNKGNFPGRFSGRQFSNSRSEMNVSTLELGDSALYLCASSPVGSGANVLTFGAGSRLTVL.

The sample holds a few counts of this clonotype. The chain joins TRBV5-1 to TRBJ2-1, with a tentative D call TRBD1 (5 bases). V was pared by 6 bases and J by 6 bases, with 16 bases between. The CDR3 runs 14 residues. Germline-derived CDR1 and CDR2 are SGHRS and YFSETQ. The CDR3 coding sequence is TGCGCCAGCACCCTGGGGCAGACCGGCAATGAGCAGTTCTTC. Its protein is CASTLGQTGNEQFF.

This clonotype was picked up many times. V and J are TRBV5-1 and TRBJ2-6, with D unclear. Germline CDR1 SGHRS, CDR2 YFSETQ. Trimming removed 7 bases at V and 0 bases at J, with 8 bases between. There are 14 residues in the CDR3. In DNA form, the CDR3 reads TGCGCCAGCCACATGAACTCTGGGGCCAACGTCCTGACTTTC. Amino acids: CASHMNSGANVLTF. The whole variable domain, filled in from reference TRBV5-1 and TRBJ2-6, reads KAGVTQTPRYLIKTRGQQVTLSCSPISGHRSVSWYQQTPGQGLQFLFEYFSETQRNKGNFPGRFSGRQFSNSRSEMNVSTLELGDSALYLCASHMNSGANVLTFGAGSRLTVL.